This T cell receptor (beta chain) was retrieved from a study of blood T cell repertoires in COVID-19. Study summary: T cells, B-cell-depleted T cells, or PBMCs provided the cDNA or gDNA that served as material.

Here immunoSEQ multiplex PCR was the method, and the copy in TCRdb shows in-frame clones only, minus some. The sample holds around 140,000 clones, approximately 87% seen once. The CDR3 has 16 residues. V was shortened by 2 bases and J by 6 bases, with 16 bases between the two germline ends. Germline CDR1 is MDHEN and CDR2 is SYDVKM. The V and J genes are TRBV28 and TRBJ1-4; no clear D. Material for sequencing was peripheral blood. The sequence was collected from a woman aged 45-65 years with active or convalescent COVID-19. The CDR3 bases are TGTGCCAGCAGTTTACACACGGGGTCAGGTGATGAAAAACTGTTTTTT. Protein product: CASSLHTGSGDEKLFF. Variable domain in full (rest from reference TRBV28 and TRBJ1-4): DVKVTQSSRYLVKRTGEKVFLECVQDMDHENMFWYRQDPGLGLRLIYFSYDVKMKEKGDIPEGYSVSREKKERFSLILESASTNQTSMYLCASSLHTGSGDEKLFFGSGTQLSVL.